This TCR beta chain was recorded in a study of cytomegalovirus exposure and HLA in healthy donors. Study summary: An earlier analysis identified approximately 120 million unique TCR beta sequences in approximately 190 million T cells.

Study-wide results and caveats: Upon later analysis, HLA-associated TCR beta chains proved more clonally expanded than other, equally common chains.

The PCR used 60 Vbeta and 13 Jbeta primers. Generated by immunoSEQ multiplex PCR, the TCRdb table keeps only in-frame clones and is missing some. The sample lists around 62,000 clones; roughly 80% were seen once. The CDR3 consists of 15 residues. Per germline, CDR1 SQVTM and CDR2 ANQGSEA. The V gene lost 7 bases and the J gene lost 11 bases, with 26 bases spanning the gap. This clone came up a few times. Its antigen is as yet unknown. The sample consisted of PBMCs. The receptor was isolated from a woman in her 30s in good health and CMV-seronegative. The genes are TRBV29-1 and TRBJ1-4; tentatively, D is TRBD1 (6 bases). The CDR3 nucleotides are TGCAGCGCCGAGAATGTGGGGGCAAGGAAGGGGAAACTGTTTTTT. It codes for CSAENVGARKGKLFF.